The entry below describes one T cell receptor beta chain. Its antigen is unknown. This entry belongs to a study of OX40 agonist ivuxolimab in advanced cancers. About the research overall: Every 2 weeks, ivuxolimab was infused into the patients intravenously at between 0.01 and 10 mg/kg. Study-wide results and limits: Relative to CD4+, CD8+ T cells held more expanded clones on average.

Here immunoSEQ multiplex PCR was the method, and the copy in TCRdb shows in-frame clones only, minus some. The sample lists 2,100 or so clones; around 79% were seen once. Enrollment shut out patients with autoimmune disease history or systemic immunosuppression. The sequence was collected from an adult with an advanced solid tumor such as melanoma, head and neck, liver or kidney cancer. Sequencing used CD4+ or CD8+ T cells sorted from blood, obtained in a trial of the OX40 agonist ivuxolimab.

CDR3 coding DNA: TGCAGTGCTAGAGTGGGGTATGAGCAGTTCTTC. Its translation is CSARVGYEQFF. This sequence joins TRBV20-1 and TRBJ2-1, with D unresolved. This CDR3 is built from 11 residues. The V end was cut by 1 base, the J end by 8 bases, with 6 bases between. CDR1 and CDR2 (germline): DFQATT, SNEGSKA (reference sequence).